Listed below are T cell receptor beta chains from one sample, sequenced in a study of cytomegalovirus exposure and HLA in healthy donors. Method: immunoSEQ multiplex PCR; TCRdb's copy keeps in-frame clones and lacks some. The sample consists of fewer than 200,000 clones, 95% to 96% of them appearing once. Sequenced material: PBMCs. Receptors originate from a woman younger than 30 in good health and CMV-seronegative. Each CDR3 is given with its conserved first and last residue. Fields, in order: CDR3 DNA, CDR3 protein, J gene, D gene, V gene, clone size. A D gene is named only where the DNA matches it firmly. Rows give clone size only sometimes, using once, few, many, or a class for an expanded clone.

TGTGCCACCAGCACTACAGGGAACTATGGCTACACCTTC CATSTTGNYGYTF TRBJ1-2 . TRBV15 .
TGTGCCAGCAGCTTAGTTCTCAATAGACAGGGAGCGGAGGAGCAGTACTTC CASSLVLNRQGAEEQYF TRBJ2-7 TRBD1 TRBV7-2 .
TGTGCCAGTAGTATCTACAGGGGAAGTAACTATGGCTACACCTTC CASSIYRGSNYGYTF TRBJ1-2 TRBD1 TRBV19 .
TGTGCCAGCAGTGAATTTACCTACGGGGGGGAGCTGTTTTTT CASSEFTYGGELFF TRBJ2-2 . TRBV6-1 .
TGTGCCAGCAGCGCGGGGGGGTACAATGAGCAGTTCTTC CASSAGGYNEQFF TRBJ2-1 TRBD2 TRBV7-3 once
TGCGCCAGCAGCCAAGATTACAACTCCTACGAGCAGTACTTC CASSQDYNSYEQYF TRBJ2-7 . TRBV4-3 .
TGTGCCAGCAGGACAGGGGGCTCTGGAAACACCATATATTTT CASRTGGSGNTIYF TRBJ1-3 TRBD1 TRBV6-6 .
TGTGCCAGCAGACGACAGGGGAACACCGGGGAGCTGTTTTTT CASRRQGNTGELFF TRBJ2-2 TRBD1 TRBV6-5 .
TGTGCCAGCAGGCCTACCCCCGGGATTAACACCGGGGAGCTGTTTTTT CASRPTPGINTGELFF TRBJ2-2 . TRBV6-4 .
TGTGCCAGCAGCAGAGGGGACAGTAGGGGTGAAAAACTGTTTTTT CASSRGDSRGEKLFF TRBJ1-4 TRBD1 TRBV7-2 .
TGTGCCAGTAGTAAGGGACAGCTAGTAATGAACACTGAAGCTTTCTTT CASSKGQLVMNTEAFF TRBJ1-1 TRBD1 TRBV19 .
TGTGCCAGCGGAAGGGGGGGCACCTACAATGAGCAGTTCTTC CASGRGGTYNEQFF TRBJ2-1 . TRBV9 once
TGTGCCTGGAGAAAGGGAGAGCTTTCTATCCCCACTAATGAAAAACTGTTTTTT CAWRKGELSIPTNEKLFF TRBJ1-4 . TRBV30 .
TGTGCCAGCACCCCCACAGGGGGGGTCCCCTACAACGAGCAGTACTTC CASTPTGGVPYNEQYF TRBJ2-7 . TRBV7-9 .
TGTGCCAGCGCCGGGTGGGGGCTGGCTGAGCAGTTCTTC CASAGWGLAEQFF TRBJ2-1 . TRBV27 .
TGTGCCAGCTCCCTAGCGGGGGTTCAAAATGAGCAGTTCTTC CASSLAGVQNEQFF TRBJ2-1 TRBD2 TRBV18 .
TGTGCCACCAGCAGAGGAGGGGGCACTGAAGCTTTCTTT CATSRGGGTEAFF TRBJ1-1 . TRBV15 .
TGCGCCAGCAGCCAAGTAGCAGACTCTACCTCCTACGAGCAGTACTTC CASSQVADSTSYEQYF TRBJ2-7 . TRBV4-1 .
TGTGCCAGCAGCCCAGGGGGTCTTAATGAAAAACTGTTTTTT CASSPGGLNEKLFF TRBJ1-4 TRBD1 TRBV9 .
TGCGCCAGCAGCCAAGATGGGACAGTGAGGGGCACCTACGAGCAGTACTTC CASSQDGTVRGTYEQYF TRBJ2-7 TRBD1 TRBV4-1 .
TGCAGCGCGAGGACAGAGAAGACCTATGGCTACACCTTC CSARTEKTYGYTF TRBJ1-2 . TRBV29-1 .
TGTGCCAGCAGCGACATGACAGGGATCTCTGGGGCCAACGTCCTGACTTTC CASSDMTGISGANVLTF TRBJ2-6 TRBD1 TRBV2 .
TGTGCCAGCAGGACCGACAGTAATAATTCACCCCTCCACTTT CASRTDSNNSPLHF TRBJ1-6 . TRBV25-1 .
TGCGCCAGCAGCCAAGGCGGACAGACTCGGAACACCGGGGAGCTGTTTTTT CASSQGGQTRNTGELFF TRBJ2-2 . TRBV4-3 .
TGTGCCAGCAGTGACCGGGAGTTGAACACTGAAGCTTTCTTT CASSDRELNTEAFF TRBJ1-1 . TRBV2 .
TGCGCCAGCAACAATGGTGGGCAGGGATACTATGGCTACACCTTC CASNNGGQGYYGYTF TRBJ1-2 . TRBV5-1 .
TGTGCCAGCAGCCCGACAGGGGGCATAAGTCAGCCCCAGCATTTT CASSPTGGISQPQHF TRBJ1-5 TRBD1 TRBV7-6 .
TGTGCCAGCAGTGAAGCGGGGGGGTCCACCGGGGAGCTGTTTTTT CASSEAGGSTGELFF TRBJ2-2 TRBD2 TRBV2 .
TGTGCCAGCAGCTTAATGGGGCTAGCGGGGGTGAATGAGCAGTTCTTC CASSLMGLAGVNEQFF TRBJ2-1 TRBD2 TRBV7-3 .
TGTGCCAGCAGTTTCCGTGGCTACACCTTC CASSFRGYTF TRBJ1-2 . TRBV27 .
TGTGCCAGCAGTTCCCATTCGACAGGGTGGGCAACTGAAGCTTTCTTT CASSSHSTGWATEAFF TRBJ1-1 TRBD1 TRBV27 .
TGTGCCAGCAGTCTAAACTATGGCTACACCTTC CASSLNYGYTF TRBJ1-2 . TRBV6-1 few
TGTGCCAGCAGCTGGGACAGGGAGGGTGAGCAGTTCTTC CASSWDREGEQFF TRBJ2-1 TRBD1 TRBV5-8 .
TGCGCCAGCAGCAGCCGAGTGAGAGGTCCGACCCCGGAGACCCAGTACTTC CASSSRVRGPTPETQYF TRBJ2-5 . TRBV5-1 .
TGCGCCAGCAGCCGCGTCGCTGCTGTTCTAGCGGGGACGTACGAGCAGTACTTC CASSRVAAVLAGTYEQYF TRBJ2-7 TRBD2 TRBV4-1 .
TGTGCCAGCAGTCTAGGACACCAGAGCAATCAGCCCCAGCATTTT CASSLGHQSNQPQHF TRBJ1-5 . TRBV6-5 few
TGTGCCAGTAGTATGGGCTGGGAGGGCAATCAGCCCCAGCATTTT CASSMGWEGNQPQHF TRBJ1-5 . TRBV19 .
TGTGCCAGTGGACTGGGGCCCCAGCATTTT CASGLGPQHF TRBJ1-5 . TRBV19 .
TGTGCCAGCAGCCTTGTCACTGCCCAAGAGACCCAGTACTTC CASSLVTAQETQYF TRBJ2-5 . TRBV7-2 .
TGCGCCAGCAGCTTGGGCCCGGGGGGATACGATCAGCCCCAGCATTTT CASSLGPGGYDQPQHF TRBJ1-5 . TRBV5-1 .
TGTGCCATCAGTGAGGGACAGGGACAAGAGACCCAGTACTTC CAISEGQGQETQYF TRBJ2-5 TRBD1 TRBV10-3 .
TGTGCCAGCAGTTTATCGACTAGCCGATACTACGAGCAGTACTTC CASSLSTSRYYEQYF TRBJ2-7 TRBD2 TRBV27 once
TGCGCCAGCAGCCAACCCGGGACAGTAAGAGGACAGTACTTC CASSQPGTVRGQYF TRBJ2-7 TRBD1 TRBV4-1 .
TGTGCCAGCAGTAGGGACTCCTACGGTACTGAAGCTTTCTTT CASSRDSYGTEAFF TRBJ1-1 . TRBV6-5 once
TGTGCCAGCAGTTTGGCCAGGGGGAATGAGCAGTTCTTC CASSLARGNEQFF TRBJ2-1 TRBD1 TRBV27 once
TGTGCCAGCAGGCGGGGGTACCAAGAGACCCAGTACTTC CASRRGYQETQYF TRBJ2-5 TRBD2 TRBV2 .
TGTGCCTGGAGTGGGGGCGGGGGGGCGTACGAGCAGTACTTC CAWSGGGGAYEQYF TRBJ2-7 TRBD2 TRBV30 .
TGTGCCAGCAGTGGCGGGACTAGCGGGGTCTACGAGCAGTACTTC CASSGGTSGVYEQYF TRBJ2-7 TRBD2 TRBV6-6 .
TGTGCCAGTAGTCCGGCTAGCGGGGCTCATTACGAGCAGTACTTC CASSPASGAHYEQYF TRBJ2-7 TRBD2 TRBV19 .
TGTGCCAGCAGCCGCAACCACGGGGGAGGAGAGACCCAGTACTTC CASSRNHGGGETQYF TRBJ2-5 . TRBV7-2 .
TGCAGCGTTTCAACGACCGGACTTGGCTACACCTTC CSVSTTGLGYTF TRBJ1-2 . TRBV29-1 .
TGCGCCAGCAGCTTTACACAGGGGAACACCGGGGAGCTGTTTTTT CASSFTQGNTGELFF TRBJ2-2 . TRBV5-1 .
TGTGCCAGCACACACTCGTCAGGGGGAAATCAGCCCCAGCATTTT CASTHSSGGNQPQHF TRBJ1-5 TRBD1 TRBV18 .
TGTGCCAGGGTTTTTCGGAAGGACAGGGGCTGGGGCGGCTACACCTTC CARVFRKDRGWGGYTF TRBJ1-2 . TRBV21-1 .
TGCGCCAGCAGCCAAGATAGTCAGGGGGTATACGAGCAGTACTTC CASSQDSQGVYEQYF TRBJ2-7 TRBD1 TRBV4-1 .
TGTGCCAGCAGCCCGACGGGGGAGGACGAGCAGTACTTC CASSPTGEDEQYF TRBJ2-7 . TRBV11-2 .
TGTGCCAGCAGCTTAAATGGACAGGGGGTCCATGGCTACACCTTC CASSLNGQGVHGYTF TRBJ1-2 TRBD1 TRBV7-3 once
TGCGCCAGCAGCCGGAGGGGACTAGCACTGTCAGAGACCCAGTACTTC CASSRRGLALSETQYF TRBJ2-5 TRBD2 TRBV4-3 .
TGTGCCAGCAGCCACATTGGGACAGGGAACTATGGCTACACCTTC CASSHIGTGNYGYTF TRBJ1-2 TRBD1 TRBV7-9 .
TGCGCCAGCAGCCAGCACGCCGGGGGAATGAACAATGAGCAGTTCTTC CASSQHAGGMNNEQFF TRBJ2-1 . TRBV4-3 .